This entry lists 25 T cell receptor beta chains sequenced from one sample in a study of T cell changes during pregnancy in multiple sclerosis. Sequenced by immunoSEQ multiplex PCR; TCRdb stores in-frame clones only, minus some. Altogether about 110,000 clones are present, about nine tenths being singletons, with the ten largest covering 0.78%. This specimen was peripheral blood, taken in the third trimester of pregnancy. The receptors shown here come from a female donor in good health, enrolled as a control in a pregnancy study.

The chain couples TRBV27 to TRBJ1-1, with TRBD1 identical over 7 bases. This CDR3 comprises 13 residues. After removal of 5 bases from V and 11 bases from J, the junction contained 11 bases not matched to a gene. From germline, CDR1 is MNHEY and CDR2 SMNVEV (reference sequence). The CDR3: CASSPRQGGGAFF. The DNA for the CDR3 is TGTGCCAGCAGTCCCCGACAGGGTGGGGGCGCTTTCTTT.

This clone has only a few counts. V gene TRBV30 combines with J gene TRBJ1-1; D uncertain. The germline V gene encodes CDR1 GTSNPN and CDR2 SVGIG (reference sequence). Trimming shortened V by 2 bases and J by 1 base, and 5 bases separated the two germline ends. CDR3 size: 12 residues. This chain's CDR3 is CAWSFGNTEAFF. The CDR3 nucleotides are TGTGCCTGGAGTTTCGGGAACACTGAAGCTTTCTTT.

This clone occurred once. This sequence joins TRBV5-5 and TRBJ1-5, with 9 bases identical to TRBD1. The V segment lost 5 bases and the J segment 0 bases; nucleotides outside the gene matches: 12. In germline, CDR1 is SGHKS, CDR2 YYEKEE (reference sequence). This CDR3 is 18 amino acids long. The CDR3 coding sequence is TGTGCCAGCAGTTCGGGACAGGGCGGAATTTATAGCAATCAGCCCCAGCATTTT. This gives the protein CASSSGQGGIYSNQPQHF.

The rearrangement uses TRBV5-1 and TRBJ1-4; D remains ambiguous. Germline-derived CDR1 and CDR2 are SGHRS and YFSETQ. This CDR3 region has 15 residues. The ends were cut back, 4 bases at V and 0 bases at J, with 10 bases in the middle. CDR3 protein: CASSPGPPTNEKLFF. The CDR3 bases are TGCGCCAGCAGCCCAGGTCCCCCAACTAATGAAAAACTGTTTTTT.

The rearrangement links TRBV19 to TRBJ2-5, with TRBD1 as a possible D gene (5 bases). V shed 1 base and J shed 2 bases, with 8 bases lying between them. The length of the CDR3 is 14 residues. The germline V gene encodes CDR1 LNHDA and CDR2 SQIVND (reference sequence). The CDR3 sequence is CASSIANRQETQYF. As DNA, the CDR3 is TGTGCCAGTAGTATAGCTAACAGGCAAGAGACCCAGTACTTC.

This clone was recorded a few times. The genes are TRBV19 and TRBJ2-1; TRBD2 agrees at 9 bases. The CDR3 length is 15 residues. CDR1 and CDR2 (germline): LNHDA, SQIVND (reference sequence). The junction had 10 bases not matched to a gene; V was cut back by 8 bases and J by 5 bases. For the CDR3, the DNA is TGTGCCAGTTCATCTAGCGGGGTCACCCACAATGAGCAGTTCTTC. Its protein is CASSSSGVTHNEQFF.

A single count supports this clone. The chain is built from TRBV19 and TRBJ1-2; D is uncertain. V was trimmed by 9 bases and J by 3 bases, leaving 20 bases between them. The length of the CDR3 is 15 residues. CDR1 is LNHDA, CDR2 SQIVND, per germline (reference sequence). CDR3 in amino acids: CASCLDPFGDYGYTF. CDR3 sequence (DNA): TGTGCCAGCTGTTTGGATCCCTTCGGGGACTATGGCTACACCTTC.

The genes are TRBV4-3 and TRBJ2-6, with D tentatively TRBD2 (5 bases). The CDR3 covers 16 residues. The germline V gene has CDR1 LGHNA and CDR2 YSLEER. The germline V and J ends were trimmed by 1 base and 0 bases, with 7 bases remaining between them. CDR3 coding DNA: TGCGCCAGCAGCCAAGGGCTAGCCTCTGGGGCCAACGTCCTGACTTTC. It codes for CASSQGLASGANVLTF.

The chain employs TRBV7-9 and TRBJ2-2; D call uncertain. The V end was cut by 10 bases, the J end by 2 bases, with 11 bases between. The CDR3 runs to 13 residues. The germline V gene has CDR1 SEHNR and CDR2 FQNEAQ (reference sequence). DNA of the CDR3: TGTGCCAAAGGCGGATTAAACACCGGGGAGCTGTTTTTT. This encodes CAKGGLNTGELFF. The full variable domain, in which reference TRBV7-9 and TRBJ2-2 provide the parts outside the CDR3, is DTGVSQNPRHKITKRGQNVTFRCDPISEHNRLYWYRQTLGQGPEFLTYFQNEAQLEKSRLLSDRFSAERPKGSFSTLEIQRTEQGDSAMYLCAKGGLNTGELFFGEGSRLTVL.

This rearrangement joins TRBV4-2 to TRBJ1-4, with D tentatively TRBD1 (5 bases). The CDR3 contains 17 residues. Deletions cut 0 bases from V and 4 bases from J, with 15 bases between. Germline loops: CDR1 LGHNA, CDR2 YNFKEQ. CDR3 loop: CASSQDPTAGNNEKLFF. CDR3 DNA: TGTGCCAGCAGCCAAGACCCTACCGCAGGGAATAATGAAAAACTGTTTTTT.

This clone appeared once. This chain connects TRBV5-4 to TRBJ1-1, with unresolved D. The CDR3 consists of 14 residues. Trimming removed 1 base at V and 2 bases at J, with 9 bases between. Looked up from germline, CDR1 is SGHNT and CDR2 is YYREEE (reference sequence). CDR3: CASSLRLQNTEAFF. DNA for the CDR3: TGTGCCAGCAGCTTGCGTTTACAAAACACTGAAGCTTTCTTT.

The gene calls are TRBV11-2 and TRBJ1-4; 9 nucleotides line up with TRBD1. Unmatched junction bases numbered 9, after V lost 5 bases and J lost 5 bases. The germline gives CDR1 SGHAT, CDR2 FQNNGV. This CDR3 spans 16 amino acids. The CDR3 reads CASSPTGDRANEKLFF. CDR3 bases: TGTGCCAGCAGCCCCACCGGGGACAGGGCGAATGAAAAACTGTTTTTT.

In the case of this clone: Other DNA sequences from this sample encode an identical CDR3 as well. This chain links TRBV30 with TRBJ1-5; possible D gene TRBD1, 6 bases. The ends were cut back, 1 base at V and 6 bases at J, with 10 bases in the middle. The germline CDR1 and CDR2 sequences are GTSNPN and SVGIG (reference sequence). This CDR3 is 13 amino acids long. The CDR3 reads CAWSGGPAQPQHF. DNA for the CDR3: TGTGCCTGGAGTGGGGGGCCGGCTCAGCCCCAGCATTTT. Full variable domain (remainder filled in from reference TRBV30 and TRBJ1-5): SQTIHQWPATLVQPVGSPLSLECTVEGTSNPNLYWYRQAAGRGLQLLFYSVGIGQISSEVPQNLSASRPQDRQFILSSKKLLLSDSGFYLCAWSGGPAQPQHFGDGTRLSIL.

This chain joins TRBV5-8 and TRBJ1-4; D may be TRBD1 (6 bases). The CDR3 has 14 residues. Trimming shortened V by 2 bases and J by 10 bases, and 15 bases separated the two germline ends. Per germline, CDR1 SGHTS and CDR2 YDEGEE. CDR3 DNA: TGTGCCAGCAGCTTCACTACCGGGGGGCGAAAACTGTTTTTT. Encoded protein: CASSFTTGGRKLFF.

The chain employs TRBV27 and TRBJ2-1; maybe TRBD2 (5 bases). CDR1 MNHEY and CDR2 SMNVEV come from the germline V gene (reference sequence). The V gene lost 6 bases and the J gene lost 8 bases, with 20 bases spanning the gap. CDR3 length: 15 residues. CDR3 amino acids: CASSPRRLTFHEQFF. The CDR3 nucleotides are TGTGCCAGCAGCCCCAGACGACTAACATTTCATGAGCAGTTCTTC.

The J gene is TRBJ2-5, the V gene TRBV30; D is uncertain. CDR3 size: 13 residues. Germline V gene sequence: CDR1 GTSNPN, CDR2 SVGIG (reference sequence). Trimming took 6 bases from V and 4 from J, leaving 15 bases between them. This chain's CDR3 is CACNRRYGETQYF. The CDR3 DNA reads TGTGCCTGTAATAGAAGATACGGAGAGACCCAGTACTTC.

The CDR3 DNA is TGTGCCAGTAGTCCCCGGACATTCCAAGAGACCCAGTACTTC. It translates to CASSPRTFQETQYF. This rearrangement joins TRBV19 to TRBJ2-5, with a tentative D call TRBD1 (5 bases). The V end lost 5 bases, the J end lost 1 base, and 11 bases lay between the germline ends. The CDR3 has 14 amino acids. Germline V gene lookup returns CDR1 LNHDA and CDR2 SQIVND (reference sequence).

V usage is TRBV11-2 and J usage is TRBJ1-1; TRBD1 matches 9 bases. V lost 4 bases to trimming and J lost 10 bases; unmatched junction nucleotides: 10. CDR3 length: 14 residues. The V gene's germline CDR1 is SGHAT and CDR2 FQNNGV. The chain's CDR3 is CASSYPGQGTRAFF. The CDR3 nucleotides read TGTGCCAGCAGCTACCCGGGACAGGGTACTCGAGCTTTCTTT.

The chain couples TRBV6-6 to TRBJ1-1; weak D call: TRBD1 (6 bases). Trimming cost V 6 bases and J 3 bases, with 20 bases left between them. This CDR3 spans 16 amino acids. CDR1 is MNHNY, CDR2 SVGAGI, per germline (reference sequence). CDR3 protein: CASRSRGLETDTEAFF. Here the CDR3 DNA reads TGTGCCAGCAGATCGAGGGGGTTGGAGACGGACACTGAAGCTTTCTTT.

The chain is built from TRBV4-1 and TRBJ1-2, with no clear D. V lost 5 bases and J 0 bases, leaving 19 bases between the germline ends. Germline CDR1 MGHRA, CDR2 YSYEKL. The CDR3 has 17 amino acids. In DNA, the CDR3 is TGCGCCAGCAGCAACTTCGAAACGAGGGTCGCTAACTATGGCTACACCTTC. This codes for CASSNFETRVANYGYTF.

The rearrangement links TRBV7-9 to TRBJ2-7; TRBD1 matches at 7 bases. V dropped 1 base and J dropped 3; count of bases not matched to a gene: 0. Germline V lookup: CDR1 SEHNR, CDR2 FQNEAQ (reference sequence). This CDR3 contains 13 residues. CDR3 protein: CASSLGTGYEQYF. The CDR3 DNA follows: TGTGCCAGCAGCTTAGGGACAGGCTACGAGCAGTACTTC.

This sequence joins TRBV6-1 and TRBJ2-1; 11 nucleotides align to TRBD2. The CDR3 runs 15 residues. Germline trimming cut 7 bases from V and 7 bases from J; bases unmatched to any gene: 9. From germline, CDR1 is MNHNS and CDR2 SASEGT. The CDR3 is CASNIAGGLANEQFF. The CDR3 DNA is TGTGCCAGCAATATAGCGGGGGGGCTCGCGAATGAGCAGTTCTTC.

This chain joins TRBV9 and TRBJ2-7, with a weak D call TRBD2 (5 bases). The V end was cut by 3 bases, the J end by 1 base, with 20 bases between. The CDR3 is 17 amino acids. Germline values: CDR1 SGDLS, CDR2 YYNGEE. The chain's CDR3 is CASSANPERANSYEQYF. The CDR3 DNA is TGTGCCAGCAGCGCAAACCCCGAGAGGGCGAATTCCTACGAGCAGTACTTC.

The CDR3 protein is CASSQGAGWTGELFF. CDR3 nucleotide sequence: TGCGCCAGCAGTCAGGGGGCAGGGTGGACCGGGGAGCTGTTTTTT. J is TRBJ2-2 and V is TRBV23-1, with D maybe TRBD1 (6 bases). TRBV23-1 counts as an open reading frame of uncertain function. V lost 3 bases and J lost 5, with 13 bases in between. The CDR3 is made up of 15 amino acids.

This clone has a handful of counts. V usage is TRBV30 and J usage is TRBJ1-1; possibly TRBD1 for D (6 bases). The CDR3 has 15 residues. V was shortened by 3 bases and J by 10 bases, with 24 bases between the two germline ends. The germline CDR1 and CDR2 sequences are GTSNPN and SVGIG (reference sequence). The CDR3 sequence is CAWSGMNRVWAAAFF. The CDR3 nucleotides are TGTGCCTGGAGCGGGATGAACAGGGTTTGGGCGGCAGCTTTCTTT.